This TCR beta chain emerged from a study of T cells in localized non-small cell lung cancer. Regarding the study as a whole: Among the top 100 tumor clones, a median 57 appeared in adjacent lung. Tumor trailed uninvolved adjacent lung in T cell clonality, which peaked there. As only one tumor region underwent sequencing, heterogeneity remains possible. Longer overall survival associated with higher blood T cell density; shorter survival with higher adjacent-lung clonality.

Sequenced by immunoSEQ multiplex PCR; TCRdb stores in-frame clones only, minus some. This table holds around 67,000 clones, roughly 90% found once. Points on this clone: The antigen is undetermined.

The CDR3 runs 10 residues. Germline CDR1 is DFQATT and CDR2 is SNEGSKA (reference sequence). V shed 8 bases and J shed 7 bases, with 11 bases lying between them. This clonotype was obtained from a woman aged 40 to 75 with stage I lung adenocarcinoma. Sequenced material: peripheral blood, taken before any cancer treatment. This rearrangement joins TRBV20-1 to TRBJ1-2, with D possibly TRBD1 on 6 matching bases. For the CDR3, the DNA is TGCAGTTCAACAGGGCCTGGCTACACCTTC. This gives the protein CSSTGPGYTF.